This T cell receptor beta chain was obtained from a study of OX40 agonist ivuxolimab in advanced cancers. At the level of the study: Three patients got partial responses; one had hepatocellular carcinoma and two had cutaneous melanoma.

Method: immunoSEQ multiplex PCR; TCRdb's copy keeps in-frame clones and lacks some. The sample holds 60,000 or so clones, around 89% seen once. The starting material was CD4+ or CD8+ T cells sorted from blood, obtained in a trial of the OX40 agonist ivuxolimab. This sequence originates from an adult with an advanced solid tumor such as melanoma, head and neck, liver or kidney cancer.

The CDR3 is CASTPGAGRGKFF. The CDR3 DNA reads TGTGCCAGCACCCCCGGCGCCGGGAGAGGCAAGTTCTTC. This chain links TRBV28 with TRBJ2-1, with a possible D match to TRBD2 (6 bases). The CDR3 covers 13 residues. Between the trimmed V and J ends, which lost 7 bases and 14 bases, there was a span of 21 bases. CDR1 and CDR2 from the germline V gene are MDHEN and SYDVKM.